This T cell receptor beta chain appears in the sequencing data of a study of CD8+ T cells in alopecia areata. For the study at large: It was oral tofacitinib, at 5 to 10 mg twice daily, that treated patients received.

The CDR3 is made up of 11 amino acids. Trimming cost V 3 bases and J 7 bases, with 9 bases left between them. CDR1 is SQVTM and CDR2 is ANQGSEA in the germline V gene. The treatment is: oral pan-JAK inhibitor, 5-10 mg twice daily. Reverse transcription of extracted RNA yielded cDNA, which provided the sequencing template. Sequenced by immunoSEQ multiplex PCR; TCRdb stores in-frame clones only, minus some. The sample records 190,000 or so clones, about 60% being singletons. Here the sequenced sample was CD8+ T cells sorted from blood, taken at week 24, from a patient treated with tofacitinib. The sequence derives from a human donor with alopecia areata. The chain carries TRBV29-1 and TRBJ1-2; D is unresolved. The CDR3 reads CSVDLRRGYTF. In nucleotides, the CDR3 is TGCAGCGTTGATTTGAGGCGTGGCTACACCTTC.